A selection of T cell receptor beta chains follows, all from one sample in a study of control samples from healthy donors and cancer patients. Repertoires were generated with immunoSEQ multiplex PCR, while TCRdb's copy carries only in-frame clones and drops some. The data contain approximately 85,000 clones, 85% to 90% of them singletons. Sequenced sample: blood. These receptors came from a woman in her fifties or sixties in good health. The CDR3 runs from the conserved cysteine through the conserved F or W. Fields, in order: V gene, D gene, J gene, clone size, CDR3 DNA, CDR3 protein. D genes are given only for firm matches. Only some rows state a clone size, as once, few, many or a class for expanded clones.

>TRBV7-9|.|TRBJ1-1|.
TGTGCCAGCAGCTTAGTCGGGGGGCTAACTGAAGCTTTCTTT
CASSLVGGLTEAFF
>TRBV18|TRBD1|TRBJ1-2|.
TGTGCCAGCTCACCACCGACGCGACAGGGATATGGCTACACCTTC
CASSPPTRQGYGYTF
>TRBV19|TRBD1|TRBJ1-5|.
TGTGCCAGTAGTATTCGCCCTGACAGGGCCGGATGGCCCCAGCATTTT
CASSIRPDRAGWPQHF
>TRBV4-2|TRBD1|TRBJ1-2|.
TGTGCCAGCAGCCACACGACCGGGACAGACTATGGCTACACCTTC
CASSHTTGTDYGYTF
>TRBV5-6|.|TRBJ1-5|.
TGTGCCAGCAGCTTGGGAGCGCAGGGCAATCAGCCCCAGCATTTT
CASSLGAQGNQPQHF
>TRBV30|.|TRBJ1-3|.
TGTGCCTGGAACCTAGGGGCAAGCTCTGGAAACACCATATATTTT
CAWNLGASSGNTIYF
>TRBV6-2/TRBV6-3|.|TRBJ2-1|.
TGTGCCAGCAGTAACCCTTACAATGAGCAGTTCTTC
CASSNPYNEQFF
>TRBV9|.|TRBJ2-1|once
TGTGCCAGCAGCGTGAGCCCCCCCAATGAGCAGTTCTTC
CASSVSPPNEQFF
>TRBV27|.|TRBJ2-7|.
TGTGCCAGCATGAGCAGCGTCGCCTACGAGCAGTACTTC
CASMSSVAYEQYF
>TRBV6-5|.|TRBJ1-3|.
TGTGCCAGCAGTTTATACTCTGGAAACACCATATATTTT
CASSLYSGNTIYF
>TRBV27|TRBD1|TRBJ1-1|.
TGTGCCAGCAGTCTAAGGACAGGCCTGAACACTGAAGCTTTCTTT
CASSLRTGLNTEAFF
>TRBV29-1|.|TRBJ1-1|.
TGCAGCGTTGAAGGGAGGCAGGACACTGAAGCTTTCTTT
CSVEGRQDTEAFF
>TRBV29-1|.|TRBJ1-1|.
TGCAGCGTTGAAGATCGGAAGGCTGAAGCTTTCTTT
CSVEDRKAEAFF
>TRBV2|TRBD2|TRBJ2-7|.
TGTGCCAGCAATCTAGCGGGGGGCACCTACGAGCAGTACTTC
CASNLAGGTYEQYF
>TRBV23-1|.|TRBJ1-2|.
TGCGCCAGCAGGGGACGGAGCTATGGCTACACCTTC
CASRGRSYGYTF
>TRBV27|TRBD2|TRBJ2-7|few
TGTGCCAGCAGTGGACCCCCCCTAGCGGGAGTTAGCTGGAGCGGCTATTACGAGCAGTACTTC
CASSGPPLAGVSWSGYYEQYF
>TRBV5-1|TRBD2|TRBJ2-1|.
TGCGCCAGCAGCTCCGGGACTAGCGGGAGGACTTTCTACAATGAGCAGTTCTTC
CASSSGTSGRTFYNEQFF
>TRBV19|TRBD1|TRBJ1-5|few
TGTGCCAGTGAACAGGGGTCGGGCAATCAGCCCCAGCATTTT
CASEQGSGNQPQHF
>TRBV25-1|.|TRBJ1-2|.
TGTGCCAGCAGTGGAAGAGTAAACTATGGCTACACCTTC
CASSGRVNYGYTF
>TRBV4-2|TRBD1|TRBJ2-7|.
TGTGCCAGCAGCCAAGATCCCCAGGGGGCCTACGAGCAGTACTTC
CASSQDPQGAYEQYF
>TRBV9|.|TRBJ1-2|.
TGTGCCAGCATGGGGGGTTTTGGCTATGGCTACACCTTC
CASMGGFGYGYTF
>TRBV5-1|TRBD2|TRBJ2-5|.
TGCGCCAGCAGCTGGGCCGAGGGACTAGCGATAAAAGAGACCCAGTACTTC
CASSWAEGLAIKETQYF
>TRBV21-1|.|TRBJ2-5|.
TGTGCCAGCAGCAAAGTCTCCCACAGGGTCGGCGGTGAGACCCAGTACTTC
CASSKVSHRVGGETQYF
>TRBV28|.|TRBJ1-6|.
TGTGCCAGCAGTTTAGGGGGGAGTTCACCCCTCCACTTT
CASSLGGSSPLHF
>TRBV28|.|TRBJ2-1|.
TGTGCCAGCAGTTCCACCGACATTAGCCGCGGCGAGCAGTTCTTC
CASSSTDISRGEQFF
>TRBV7-7|.|TRBJ2-7|.
TGTGCCAGCAGCTTATCACAAAACTCCTACGAGCAGTACTTC
CASSLSQNSYEQYF
>TRBV6-2/TRBV6-3|TRBD2|TRBJ2-5|.
TGTGCCAGCAGTTACTCTTCTAGCGGGAGTGTAGAGACCCAGTACTTC
CASSYSSSGSVETQYF
>TRBV5-1|TRBD2|TRBJ2-3|.
TGCGCCAGCAGCTCAAGCGGGGGGCCAGATACGCAGTATTTT
CASSSSGGPDTQYF
>TRBV30|.|TRBJ1-2|.
TGTGCCTGGAGTGTACTGGCAGGGGCTGGCTACACCTTC
CAWSVLAGAGYTF
>TRBV6-6|.|TRBJ1-4|.
TGTGCCAGCACCGCCGGGACAAATCAGATTGAAAAACTGTTTTTT
CASTAGTNQIEKLFF